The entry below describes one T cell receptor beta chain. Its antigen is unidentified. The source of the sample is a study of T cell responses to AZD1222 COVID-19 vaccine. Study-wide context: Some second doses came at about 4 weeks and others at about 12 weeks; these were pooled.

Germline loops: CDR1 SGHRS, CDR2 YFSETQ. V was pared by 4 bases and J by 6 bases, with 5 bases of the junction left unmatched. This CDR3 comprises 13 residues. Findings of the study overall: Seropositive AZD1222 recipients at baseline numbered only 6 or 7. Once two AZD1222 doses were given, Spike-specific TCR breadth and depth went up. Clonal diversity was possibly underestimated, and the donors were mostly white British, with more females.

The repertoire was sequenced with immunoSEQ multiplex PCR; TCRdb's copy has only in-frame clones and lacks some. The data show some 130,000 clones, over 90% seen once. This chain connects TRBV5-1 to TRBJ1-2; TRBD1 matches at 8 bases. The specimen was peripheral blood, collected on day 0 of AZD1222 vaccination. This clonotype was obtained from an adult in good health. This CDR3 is CASSAGQGHGYTF. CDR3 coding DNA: TGCGCCAGCAGCGCCGGACAGGGCCATGGCTACACCTTC.